This entry lists 28 T cell receptor beta chains sequenced from one sample in a study of identical twins. TCRdb re-called the 5' RACE reads through MiXCR, storing one row per CDR3 protein. The sample has approximately 500,000 distinct CDR3 sequences, 13% to 15% seen once; the top ten hold less than 0.5%. This sample was also put to use in a study of yellow fever vaccine responses in identical twins.

Material for sequencing was CD4+ T cells sorted from blood. All receptors derive from a woman aged 18-35 years in good health.

This clonotype has more than one count but fewer than ten. CDR3 in amino acids: CASSHSGGNINEQYF. In DNA form, the CDR3 reads TGTGCCAGCAGCCACTCCGGGGGGAATATCAACGAGCAGTACTTC. The gene calls are TRBV11-2 and TRBJ2-7, with 7 bases that match TRBD2. The CDR3 is made up of 15 amino acids. Trimming cost V 5 bases and J 5 bases; bases outside gene matches: 12. Germline V CDR1 and CDR2: SGHAT, FQNNGV.

This clonotype was recorded once. The CDR3: CASSLDSGGGGTQYF. DNA of the CDR3: TGTGCCAGCAGCTTGGATAGCGGGGGGGGTGGCACCCAGTACTTC. This chain links TRBV5-4 with TRBJ2-5; the match to TRBD2 covers 11 bases. Germline V gene sequence: CDR1 SGHNT, CDR2 YYREEE (reference sequence). CDR3 size: 15 residues. Trimming at V came to 0 bases and at J to 8 bases, leaving 6 bases not matched to a gene.

The sample holds a few counts of this clonotype. The J gene is TRBJ2-2, the V gene TRBV11-2; the D is unclear. V was shortened by 1 base and J by 2 bases, with 8 bases between the two germline ends. CDR1 is SGHAT, CDR2 FQNNGV, per germline. There are 15 residues in the CDR3. CDR3 nucleotide sequence: TGTGCCAGCAGCTTAGGATTCCCCAACACCGGGGAGCTGTTTTTT. Protein sequence: CASSLGFPNTGELFF.

The chain has TRBV3-1 and TRBJ1-1; D not resolved. V was clipped by 1 base and J by 3 bases, with 12 bases between them. Germline V gene lookup returns CDR1 LGHDT and CDR2 YNNKEL (reference sequence). This CDR3 spans 15 amino acids. This CDR3 is CASSQVGGGYTEAFF. CDR3 nucleotide sequence: TGTGCCAGCAGCCAAGTCGGTGGCGGTTACACTGAAGCTTTCTTT. Full variable domain (outside the CDR3, taken from reference TRBV3-1 and TRBJ1-1): DTAVSQTPKYLVTQMGNDKSIKCEQNLGHDTMYWYKQDSKKFLKIMFSYNNKELIINETVPNRFSPKSPDKAHLNLHINSLELGDSAVYFCASSQVGGGYTEAFFGQGTRLTVV.

The V and J genes are TRBV18 and TRBJ2-7, with D unclear. The CDR3 has 15 amino acids. V gave up 0 bases and J gave up 2 bases, with 11 bases separating them. CDR1 and CDR2 (germline): KGHSH, LQKENI. The CDR3 sequence is CASSPPKAGTYEQYF. CDR3 DNA: TGTGCCAGCTCACCACCAAAGGCTGGTACCTACGAGCAGTACTTC. The full variable domain, its missing parts supplied by reference TRBV18 and TRBJ2-7, is NAGVMQNPRHLVRRRGQEARLRCSPMKGHSHVYWYRQLPEEGLKFMVYLQKENIIDESGMPKERFSAEFPKEGPSILRIQQVVRGDSAAYFCASSPPKAGTYEQYFGPGTRLTVT.

This chain uses TRBV7-2 with TRBJ2-3; possibly TRBD2 for D (6 bases). Germline CDR1 and CDR2: SGHTA and FQGNSA. The CDR3 covers 17 residues. The V and J ends lost 4 bases and 0 bases respectively, with 17 bases between them. CDR3 nucleotides: TGTGCCAGCAGCTCACGGGGGTTTGGCTATAGCACAGATACGCAGTATTTT. It is translated as CASSSRGFGYSTDTQYF. Complete variable domain (other parts from reference TRBV7-2 and TRBJ2-3): GAGVSQSPSNKVTEKGKDVELRCDPISGHTALYWYRQSLGQGLEFLIYFQGNSAPDKSGLPSDRFSAERTGGSVSTLTIQRTQQEDSAVYLCASSSRGFGYSTDTQYFGPGTRLTVL.

This clonotype was seen only a few times. The V gene is TRBV20-1, the J gene TRBJ1-2; 10 nucleotides agree with TRBD1. Trimming cost V 0 bases and J 6 bases; bases outside gene matches: 7. Germline V CDR1 and CDR2: DFQATT, SNEGSKA (reference sequence). The CDR3 extends over 15 amino acids. The CDR3: CSARDPGQGVDGYTF. The DNA for the CDR3 is TGCAGTGCTAGAGATCCAGGACAGGGGGTTGATGGCTACACCTTC.

Comments on this clonotype: The junction departs from the called germline gene at one end, perhaps through a read error. This rearrangement joins TRBV6-5 to TRBJ2-1, with D uncertain. The CDR3 is 15 residues long. Germline CDR1 MNHEY, CDR2 SVGAGI. CDR3: CASSYERSSYYEQFF. The CDR3 DNA reads as TGTGCCAGCAGTTACGAGCGCAGCTCCTACTATGAGCAGTTCTTC.

This clonotype was seen a handful of times. V and J are TRBV14 and TRBJ1-6, with D unresolved. CDR3 length equals 16 residues. CDR1 SGHDN and CDR2 FVKESK come from the germline V gene. V was pared by 4 bases and J by 8 bases, with 18 bases between. CDR3 coding DNA: TGTGCCAGCAGCCGAAGAACCGGGAATTCGGATTCACCCCTCCACTTT. Its translation: CASSRRTGNSDSPLHF.

In its sample, this clonotype was seen many times. The chain joins TRBV5-1 to TRBJ2-7, with 8 bases that match TRBD1. From germline, CDR1 is SGHRS and CDR2 YFSETQ. Losses at the gene ends were 3 bases for V and 7 bases for J; bases not matched to a gene: 12. This CDR3 contains 15 residues. The CDR3 here is CASSYQGALVGEQYF. CDR3 nucleotides: TGCGCCAGCAGCTACCAGGGGGCTTTGGTGGGGGAGCAGTACTTC. Variable domain in full (rest from reference TRBV5-1 and TRBJ2-7): KAGVTQTPRYLIKTRGQQVTLSCSPISGHRSVSWYQQTPGQGLQFLFEYFSETQRNKGNFPGRFSGRQFSNSRSEMNVSTLELGDSALYLCASSYQGALVGEQYFGPGTRLTVT.

J is TRBJ2-7 and V is TRBV7-8; no clear D. This CDR3 spans 15 amino acids. Trimming cost V 2 bases and J 3 bases, with 14 bases left between them. The germline gives CDR1 SGHVS, CDR2 FQNEAQ. The CDR3 spells CASSLSLEPHYEQYF. The DNA of the CDR3 is TGTGCCAGCAGCTTAAGCTTGGAACCCCACTACGAGCAGTACTTC.

V and J are TRBV12-3 or TRBV12-4 and TRBJ1-3, with D uncertain. The V end was cut by 1 base, the J end by 3 bases, with 7 bases between. CDR3 length: 14 amino acids. Written as DNA, the CDR3 is TGTGCCAGCAGTTTAGGTCGGGATGGAAACACCATATATTTT. Translated: CASSLGRDGNTIYF.

This clonotype came up many times. The genes are TRBV9 and TRBJ2-7; the match to TRBD2 covers 7 bases. This CDR3 spans 14 amino acids. The V gene end was trimmed by 1 base and the J gene end by 3 bases; junction bases not matched to a gene: 4. Germline CDR1 reads SGDLS; CDR2 reads YYNGEE. The CDR3 DNA follows: TGTGCCAGCAGCGTAAGGAGCGGGAACTACGAGCAGTACTTC. This translates into CASSVRSGNYEQYF.

There are a few counts of this clonotype. The V call is TRBV6-5, the J call TRBJ1-4, with no clear D. The V gene's germline CDR1 is MNHEY and CDR2 SVGAGI. This CDR3 comprises 13 residues. The V gene lost 0 bases and the J gene lost 10 bases, with 9 bases spanning the gap. CDR3: CASSYSGMGKLFF. CDR3 sequence (DNA): TGTGCCAGCAGTTACTCGGGGATGGGAAAACTGTTTTTT.

This clonotype was picked up many times. The rearrangement links TRBV5-1 to TRBJ2-3; tentatively, D is TRBD1 (6 bases). There are 15 residues in the CDR3. V shed 0 bases and J shed 1 base, with 9 bases lying between them. The germline gives CDR1 SGHRS, CDR2 YFSETQ. This CDR3 is CASSLDGQRTDTQYF. CDR3 nucleotides: TGCGCCAGCAGCTTGGACGGACAGCGCACAGATACGCAGTATTTT.

The J gene is TRBJ2-1, the V gene TRBV5-1, with 9 bases aligning to TRBD1. V lost 4 bases, J lost 5 bases, and 19 bases stayed unmatched. The CDR3 covers 19 residues. Germline V lookup: CDR1 SGHRS, CDR2 YFSETQ. CDR3 nucleotide sequence: TGCGCCAGCAGCCACCCACCGGGACAGGGCTATTCAACACACAATGAGCAGTTCTTC. It is translated as CASSHPPGQGYSTHNEQFF.

This chain joins TRBV11-1 and TRBJ2-1; 12 positions match TRBD2. This CDR3 is 18 amino acids long. The germline V gene has CDR1 SGHAT and CDR2 FQDESV (reference sequence). Unmatched junction bases numbered 12, after V lost 4 bases and J lost 5 bases. CDR3 coding DNA: TGTGCCAGCAGCTCGCGACTAGCGGGAGTACTTAAAGACAATGAGCAGTTCTTC. Protein: CASSSRLAGVLKDNEQFF.

At least ten counts were recorded for this clonotype. The V gene is TRBV10-3, the J gene TRBJ2-1; 7 positions agree with TRBD1. The CDR3 is 16 amino acids. Germline V gives CDR1 ENHRY, CDR2 SYGVKD. The V segment lost 4 bases and the J segment 4 bases; nucleotides outside the gene matches: 10. Here the CDR3 DNA reads TGTGCCATCAGTGCGCCCGGGACAGCTACGTACAATGAGCAGTTCTTC. Its protein is CAISAPGTATYNEQFF.

This clonotype has just a few counts. The chain combines TRBV20-1 with TRBJ2-1; no clear D gene. Germline V gives CDR1 DFQATT, CDR2 SNEGSKA (reference sequence). The ends were cut back, 5 bases at V and 4 bases at J, with 12 bases in the middle. The CDR3 has 13 residues. This CDR3 reads CSAWELTYNEQFF. In DNA form, the CDR3 reads TGCAGTGCTTGGGAACTAACTTACAATGAGCAGTTCTTC.

This chain connects TRBV29-1 to TRBJ2-7, with a weak D call TRBD2 (5 bases). CDR1 and CDR2 from the germline V gene are SQVTM and ANQGSEA. V lost 2 bases to trimming and J lost 1 base, with 9 bases between them. The CDR3 runs to 13 residues. CDR3 amino acids: CSVECTGSYEQYV. Here the CDR3 DNA reads TGCAGCGTTGAATGCACGGGATCCTACGAGCAGTACGTC.

This clonotype was observed a handful of times. Germline is not matched at one junction end, which may reflect a read error. The chain employs TRBV6-1 and TRBJ2-2; a possible D gene is TRBD2 (5 bases). Germline V gene lookup returns CDR1 MNHNS and CDR2 SASEGT. There are 15 residues in the CDR3. As DNA, the CDR3 is TGTGCCAGCAATCGGCAGGCCAAGAACACCGGGGAGCTGCTTTTT. Its protein product is CASNRQAKNTGELLF.

The genes are TRBV5-1 and TRBJ2-7; 7 bases align to TRBD1. Looked up from germline, CDR1 is SGHRS and CDR2 is YFSETQ. The ends lost 4 bases at V and 4 bases at J; junction bases unmatched: 14. This CDR3 is 16 amino acids long. CDR3 nucleotides: TGCGCCAGCAGCCCATCTACGGGACAGATCGCTTACGAGCAGTACTTC. Translating gives CASSPSTGQIAYEQYF.

This clonotype occurred many times. The chain employs TRBV29-1 and TRBJ2-7; D is possibly TRBD1 (5 bases). Trimming removed 2 bases at V and 3 bases at J, with 11 bases between. Germline assignment: CDR1 SQVTM and CDR2 ANQGSEA. This CDR3 has 13 amino acids. The CDR3 sequence: CSVETQGFYEQYF. CDR3 bases: TGCAGCGTTGAAACCCAGGGATTCTACGAGCAGTACTTC.

This clonotype was found a few times. The gene calls are TRBV10-3 and TRBJ1-5, with 8 positions matching TRBD1. Unmatched junction bases numbered 5, after V lost 10 bases and J lost 0 bases. The germline CDR1 and CDR2 sequences are ENHRY and SYGVKD. CDR3 length equals 14 residues. CDR3 nucleotides: TGTGCCACAGAGGACAGGGTTAGCAATCAGCCCCAGCATTTT. This codes for CATEDRVSNQPQHF.

This chain joins TRBV12-3 or TRBV12-4 and TRBJ2-1, with D possibly being TRBD1 (5 bases). This CDR3 contains 16 residues. The V end lost 2 bases, the J end lost 4 bases, and 15 bases lay between the germline ends. This CDR3 is CASSLSQGRAYNEQFF. The CDR3 DNA is TGTGCCAGCAGTTTATCTCAGGGCAGGGCTTACAATGAGCAGTTCTTC.

The chain recombines TRBV27 with TRBJ2-1; no clear D gene. CDR1 MNHEY and CDR2 SMNVEV come from the germline V gene (reference sequence). CDR3 size: 13 residues. Trimming removed 4 bases at V and 5 bases at J, with 9 bases between. This CDR3 is CASSSRAHNEQFF. The CDR3 DNA sequence: TGTGCCAGCAGTTCCCGGGCCCACAATGAGCAGTTCTTC.

In its sample, this clonotype was seen a few times. V usage is TRBV27 and J usage is TRBJ2-4; 8 bases line up with TRBD2. CDR1 is MNHEY and CDR2 is SMNVEV in the germline V gene (reference sequence). This CDR3 is built from 16 residues. J gave up 7 bases and V 5 bases, and 13 bases lay outside the gene matches. The CDR3: CASSIRPGGKGNIQYF. The DNA for the CDR3 is TGTGCCAGCAGTATTCGTCCGGGAGGGAAAGGGAACATTCAGTACTTC.

This clonotype was detected only a few times. The CDR3 coding sequence is TGCAGCCCCTCTGGTGAGGAGGTGACCTACGAGCAGTACGTC. This encodes CSPSGEEVTYEQYV. The gene calls are TRBV29-1 and TRBJ2-7; the D gene is possibly TRBD2 (5 bases). Germline CDR1 and CDR2: SQVTM and ANQGSEA. Trimming removed 8 bases at V and 2 bases at J, with 19 bases between. The CDR3 consists of 14 residues.